The clone carrying this T cell receptor (beta chain) was picked up one time. Antigen unknown. The sample is drawn from a study of CD8+CD57+ T cells in acquired aplastic anemia. In the study overall: Average DNA yield from sorted CD4+ and CD8+ cells was about 3.2 ug. Whole-study findings and limits: Around 29 CD8+ CDR3 sequences were shared between patients and controls.

TCR beta VDJ and CDR3 profiles were obtained from a genomic DNA template. TCRdb reprocessed the reads via MiXCR and lists one record per CDR3 protein. The sample carries about 150,000 distinct CDR3 sequences, 52% recorded once. The CDR3 loop spans 13 amino acids. From germline, CDR1 is SEHNR and CDR2 FQNEAQ (reference sequence). Trimming removed 6 bases from V and 2 bases from J; junction bases left unmatched: 3. Patients chosen for sequencing had shown CD8+CD57+ cell expansion by flow cytometry. Severe acquired aplastic anemia was present in all patients. Patients had undergone no therapy by the time their blood was sampled.

The chain employs TRBV7-9 and TRBJ2-7; 8 bases fit TRBD1. What was sequenced was sorted CD4+, CD8+, or CD8+CD57+ T cells (not recorded which) from PBMCs. This receptor was obtained from a human donor with aplastic anemia. Here the CDR3 reads CASSVTGAYEQYF. In DNA, the CDR3 is TGTGCCAGCAGTGTGACAGGGGCCTACGAGCAGTACTTC.